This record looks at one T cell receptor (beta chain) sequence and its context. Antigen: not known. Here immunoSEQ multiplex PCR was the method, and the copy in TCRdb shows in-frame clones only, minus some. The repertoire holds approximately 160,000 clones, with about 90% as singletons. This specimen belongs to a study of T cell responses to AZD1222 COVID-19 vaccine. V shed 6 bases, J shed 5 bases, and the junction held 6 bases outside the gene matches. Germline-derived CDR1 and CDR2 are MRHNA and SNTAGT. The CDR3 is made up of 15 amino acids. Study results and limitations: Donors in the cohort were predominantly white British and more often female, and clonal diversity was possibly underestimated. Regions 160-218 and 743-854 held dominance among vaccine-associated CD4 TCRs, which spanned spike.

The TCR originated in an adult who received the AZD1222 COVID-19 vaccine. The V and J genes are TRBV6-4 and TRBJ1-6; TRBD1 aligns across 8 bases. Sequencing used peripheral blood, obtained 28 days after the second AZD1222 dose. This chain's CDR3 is CASREQGVHNSPLHF. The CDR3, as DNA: TGTGCCAGCAGAGAACAGGGGGTCCATAATTCACCCCTCCACTTT.